These 12 T cell receptor beta chains were all obtained from the same sample, sequenced in a study of beta chain features in type 1 diabetes. Whole-study results and caveats: A moderate, significant TCRB CDR3 shortening appeared in type 1 diabetes across four CD4+ subsets.

The authors reverse transcribed all of the isolated RNA, so sequencing captured expressed TCRB transcripts. Assay used: immunoSEQ multiplex PCR; TCRdb lists only in-frame clones, some missing. The repertoire includes about 250,000 clones, approximately 11% of them detected once, and 0.017% sits in the top ten. Their antigen targets remain unknown. The sample was naive CD4+ T cells from blood. Receptors were obtained from a man aged 30-40 years with type 1 diabetes.

The J gene is TRBJ1-2, the V gene TRBV28, with 11 bases aligning to TRBD1. The CDR3 consists of 16 residues. From germline, CDR1 is MDHEN and CDR2 SYDVKM. After removal of 2 bases from V and 6 bases from J, the junction contained 8 bases not matched to a gene. CDR3 in amino acids: CASSLPLGQGADGYTF. The CDR3 region has the DNA TGTGCCAGCAGTTTACCCCTAGGACAGGGGGCAGATGGCTACACCTTC.

On this clone: The same CDR3 can be traced to other DNA sequences in this sample. The V gene is TRBV27, the J gene TRBJ1-6, with a possible D match to TRBD1 (5 bases). CDR3 size: 13 residues. Germline V CDR1 and CDR2: MNHEY, SMNVEV (reference sequence). The V gene lost 5 bases and the J gene lost 10 bases, with 12 bases spanning the gap. The CDR3 DNA reads TGTGCCAGCAGTCCCCGCGGGGGATCACCCCTCCACTTT. It is translated as CASSPRGGSPLHF.

This clone showed up just a few times. V is TRBV9 and J is TRBJ2-3; maybe TRBD1 (6 bases). The CDR3 totals 15 residues. Trimming pared 6 bases from V and 6 bases from J, leaving 20 bases between. Germline CDR1 and CDR2: SGDLS and YYNGEE. CDR3 bases: TGTGCCAGCAATCGTCCAGCCGGAACAGGGGATACGCAGTATTTT. Its protein product is CASNRPAGTGDTQYF. The full variable domain, its missing parts supplied by reference TRBV9 and TRBJ2-3, is DSGVTQTPKHLITATGQRVTLRCSPRSGDLSVYWYQQSLDQGLQFLIQYYNGEERAKGNILERFSAQQFPDLHSELNLSSLELGDSALYFCASNRPAGTGDTQYFGPGTRLTVL.

There are a few counts of this clone. The rearrangement joins TRBV2 to TRBJ2-2; no firm D call. Germline-derived CDR1 and CDR2 are SNHLY and FYNNEI. Trimming cost V 4 bases and J 5 bases, with 14 bases left between them. The CDR3 totals 15 residues. The CDR3 nucleotides are TGTGCCAGCAGTGTCGGCACAGCTATGACCGGGGAGCTGTTTTTT. Translation: CASSVGTAMTGELFF.

The chain couples TRBV5-1 to TRBJ2-2; 11 bases are a match to TRBD1. V was clipped by 0 bases and J by 7 bases; unmatched bases: 11. CDR3 length equals 18 residues. Germline values: CDR1 SGHRS, CDR2 YFSETQ. CDR3 bases: TGCGCCAGCAGCTTGGAACGGTGGACAGGGGGCTCTGGCGGGGAGCTGTTTTTT. Its protein is CASSLERWTGGSGGELFF.

In this sample, this clone turned up a few times. The chain couples TRBV28 to TRBJ2-5; 7 positions agree with TRBD1. The CDR3 consists of 13 residues. V gave up 6 bases and J gave up 3 bases; unmatched junction bases: 4. The germline CDR1 and CDR2 sequences are MDHEN and SYDVKM. The CDR3 DNA is TGTGCCAGCAGCCAGGGGGTGGAAGAGACCCAGTACTTC. This sequence encodes CASSQGVEETQYF.

This clone was detected a few times. The rearrangement links TRBV7-2 to TRBJ2-7; unclear D gene. The CDR3 is 14 residues long. Trimming shortened V by 5 bases and J by 0 bases, and 11 bases separated the two germline ends. The germline V gene encodes CDR1 SGHTA and CDR2 FQGNSA. Here the CDR3 DNA reads TGTGCCAGCAGCCACGACCGACTCTCCTACGAGCAGTACTTC. This encodes CASSHDRLSYEQYF.

The chain employs TRBV7-2 and TRBJ1-6; TRBD1 aligns across 9 bases. The CDR3 runs 14 residues. With V trimmed by 5 bases and J by 7 bases, 3 bases remained unmatched. CDR1 and CDR2 (germline): SGHTA, FQGNSA. The DNA for the CDR3 is TGTGCCAGCAGCGACGGGACAGGGAATTCACCCCTCCACTTT. Its translation: CASSDGTGNSPLHF.

The chain uses TRBV15 and TRBJ2-3, with 10 bases aligning to TRBD1. CDR1 is LNHNV and CDR2 is YYDKDF in the germline V gene (reference sequence). V shed 1 base, J shed 1 base, and the junction held 2 bases outside the gene matches. The length of the CDR3 is 16 residues. Here the CDR3 reads CATSRGGTGGTDTQYF. The CDR3, as DNA: TGTGCCACCAGCAGAGGGGGGACAGGGGGCACAGATACGCAGTATTTT. The whole variable domain, remainder taken from reference TRBV15 and TRBJ2-3, is DAMVIQNPRYQVTQFGKPVTLSCSQTLNHNVMYWYQQKSSQAPKLLFHYYDKDFNNEADTPDNFQSRRPNTSFCFLDIRSPGLGDTAMYLCATSRGGTGGTDTQYFGPGTRLTVL.

The chain links TRBV4-2 to TRBJ2-5; possible D gene TRBD2, 7 bases. The V gene's germline CDR1 is LGHNA and CDR2 YNFKEQ. V lost 5 bases to trimming and J lost 4 bases, with 14 bases between them. The CDR3 spans 14 residues. The CDR3 nucleotides read TGTGCCAGCAGCGGGGGGGGCAACGCAGAGACCCAGTACTTC. This sequence encodes CASSGGGNAETQYF.

This clone was detected a few times. J is TRBJ2-2 and V is TRBV5-6; maybe TRBD2 (5 bases). The CDR3 is made up of 12 amino acids. Germline CDR1 reads SGHDT; CDR2 reads YYEEEE. Trimming removed 5 bases at V and 5 bases at J, with 7 bases between. The CDR3 loop is CASSRLTGELFF. In DNA, the CDR3 is TGTGCCAGCAGTAGACTAACCGGGGAGCTGTTTTTT.

V gene TRBV30 combines with J gene TRBJ2-1, with TRBD2 as a possible D gene (5 bases). The V end was cut by 2 bases, the J end by 4 bases, with 6 bases between. The CDR3 consists of 12 residues. Looked up from germline, CDR1 is GTSNPN and CDR2 is SVGIG (reference sequence). DNA for the CDR3: TGTGCCTGGAGTTCGGGATACAATGAGCAGTTCTTC. It encodes CAWSSGYNEQFF.